The T cell receptor beta chain under discussion was sequenced for a study of T cell responses to AZD1222 COVID-19 vaccine. On the study more broadly: Some second doses came at about 4 weeks and others at about 12 weeks; these were pooled.

The germline V and J ends were trimmed by 0 bases and 3 bases, with 8 bases remaining between them. The CDR3 totals 14 residues. Germline V lookup: CDR1 LGHDT, CDR2 YNNKEL (reference sequence). Assay used: immunoSEQ multiplex PCR; TCRdb lists only in-frame clones, some missing. The sample consists of approximately 120,000 clones, roughly 93% of them appearing once. Notes on the study in general: The peak T cell response came first, and repertoires were sampled only after it. Spike-specific TCR breadth and depth both grew after two AZD1222 doses.

This clone appeared once. Its antigen is not identified. V and J are TRBV3-1 (or the pseudogene TRBV3-2) and TRBJ1-2; D gene unclear. The source is an adult in good health. The source was peripheral blood, collected on day 0 of AZD1222 vaccination. DNA for the CDR3: TGTGCCAGCAGCCAAGATTGGACTGACTATGGCTACACCTTC. Translated: CASSQDWTDYGYTF.